The rows below give T cell receptor beta chains drawn from one sample of a study of siplizumab effects on memory and regulatory T cells. Sequencing used immunoSEQ multiplex PCR; TCRdb keeps in-frame clones, though not all of them. Of around 82,000 clones listed, 93% are singletons. Input material: CD8+ T cells sorted from blood. These receptors originate from a human donor in good health. Both conserved end residues are part of each CDR3. The order of the fields is J gene, V gene, CDR3 protein.

J: TRBJ2-7; V: TRBV4-2; CDR3: CASSQNTGTVYEQYF
J: TRBJ2-7; V: TRBV10-2; CDR3: CASSESMLALLEQYF
J: TRBJ1-4; V: TRBV11-2; CDR3: CASLGQRRIEKLFF
J: TRBJ2-7; V: TRBV18; CDR3: CASSPGDTISYEQYF
J: TRBJ2-7; V: TRBV6-6; CDR3: CASLGGNYEQYF
J: TRBJ1-2; V: TRBV28; CDR3: CASTFSQGKGYTF
J: TRBJ2-7; V: TRBV5-1; CDR3: CASSLAGQGGDEQYF
J: TRBJ1-4; V: TRBV28; CDR3: CASSLLVGQGSKLFF
J: TRBJ2-6; V: TRBV6-4; CDR3: CASSEGSGANVLTF
J: TRBJ2-2; V: TRBV10-2; CDR3: CASKQGGTGELFF
J: TRBJ2-1; V: TRBV5-4; CDR3: CASSLGENEQFF
J: TRBJ2-2; V: TRBV6-5; CDR3: CASSYLGKHRELFF
J: TRBJ1-2; V: TRBV7-6; CDR3: CASSLVILGGQGPFGPDYGYTF
J: TRBJ1-4; V: TRBV14; CDR3: CASSQWGHATNEKLFF
J: TRBJ1-2; V: TRBV13; CDR3: CASSLAEGYTF
J: TRBJ1-1; V: TRBV9; CDR3: CASSPAVGTEAFF
J: TRBJ1-2; V: TRBV23-1; CDR3: CASSQGRLVYGYTF
J: TRBJ2-5; V: TRBV2; CDR3: CASSGWDTQETQYF
J: TRBJ1-1; V: TRBV2; CDR3: CASETENTEAFF
J: TRBJ1-2; V: TRBV28; CDR3: CASSGTLLYLYGYTF
J: TRBJ1-1; V: TRBV10-2; CDR3: CASSEGALGSEAFF
J: TRBJ2-2; V: TRBV6-5; CDR3: CASSYLANTGELFF
J: TRBJ2-7; V: TRBV27; CDR3: CASSLWGTYEQYF